The clone carrying this T cell receptor (beta chain) was seen ten or more times. Its specificity is not known. Methods used by the authors: A distant-metastasis classifier for papillary thyroid cancer was built using CDR3 differences across clinicopathological groups. TCRdb re-analyzed the PCR reads through MiXCR. These V and J calls originate from TCRdb's pipeline instead of the authors' own analysis. The sample carries roughly 33,000 clones, 18% recorded once. Treatment of any kind had been given to no patient before thyroid surgery. This sample was taken from a study of metastatic and nonmetastatic thyroid tumors. About the research overall: The comparison covered peripheral blood and tumor or nodule tissue in malignant and benign thyroid patients. Findings and limits, study-wide: Significantly higher TCR beta diversity was reportedly seen in malignant thyroid tumors than benign nodules, in blood and tumor.

The clonotype was recovered from a male donor with papillary thyroid cancer or a benign thyroid nodule (not recorded which). Some clones in this sample may be carry-over from other donors' samples. Material for sequencing was blood.

CDR3 sequence reads: CASSHETSSYEQYF. CDR3 sequence (DNA): TGCGCCAGCAGCCACGAAACAAGCTCCTACGAGCAGTACTTC. The chain recombines TRBV4-3 with TRBJ2-7, with no clear D. The CDR3 loop spans 14 amino acids. CDR1 and CDR2 (germline): LGHNA, YSLEER. Trimming removed 3 bases from V and 0 bases from J, with 9 bases in between.